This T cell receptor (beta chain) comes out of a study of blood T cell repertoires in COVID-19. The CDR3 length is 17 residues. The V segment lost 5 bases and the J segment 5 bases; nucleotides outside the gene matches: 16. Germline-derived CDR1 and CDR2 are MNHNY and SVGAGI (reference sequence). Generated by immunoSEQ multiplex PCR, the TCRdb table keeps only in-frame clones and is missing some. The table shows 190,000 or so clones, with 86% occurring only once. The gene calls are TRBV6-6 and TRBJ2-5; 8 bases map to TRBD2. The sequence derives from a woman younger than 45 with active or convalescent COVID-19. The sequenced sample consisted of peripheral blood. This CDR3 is CASSPGLAGPSRETQYF. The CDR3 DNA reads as TGTGCCAGCAGTCCGGGGCTAGCGGGCCCTTCCAGGGAGACCCAGTACTTC.